This T cell receptor beta chain was captured by sequencing in a study of beta chain features in type 1 diabetes (dated by TCRdb to 2016 to 2018). For the wider study: No differences in mean age, gender distribution, total cell number or subset yield were found between patients and healthy donors. Naive and central memory subsets were obtained from all 30 or so donors, but regulatory and stem cell-like memory subsets were isolated from only 8 patients and roughly eight healthy donors. The study compared TCRB repertoires of sorted circulating CD4+ T cell subsets between recently diagnosed type 1 diabetes patients and matched healthy donors. A total of 90 million to 120 million sorted cells were examined across all samples, and a strong correlation was observed between cell number per subset and RNA yield. Here is what the overall study found, with its caveats: Because cDNA was sequenced instead of genomic DNA, activated cells with high expression could be over-represented, although the groups did not differ in activation or CD3 levels. Shorter templates might have been favored by PCR, but patient and control samples were amplified and corrected together, so both groups would have been affected equally by any skew. A moderate but significant shortening of TCRB CDR3 length was observed in type 1 diabetes patients in all four CD4+ subsets. Patients with type 1 diabetes made fewer insertions and deleted more nucleotides at VDJ recombination sites, implying thymic rearrangement abnormalities. Naive, central memory and regulatory TCRB repertoires appeared to be more alike among patients than among healthy donors. HLA sub-analyses involved small numbers of individuals, so any influence of HLA type on TCRB rearrangement remained unresolved.

The entire isolated RNA was reverse transcribed using the High Capacity cDNA Reverse Transcription Kit, and thus expressed TCRB transcripts were sequenced. Deep immunoSEQ sequencing was performed on naive, central memory and regulatory T cell samples, with an average of around 3.5 million total reads per sample. After sorted cells were lysed in RLT buffer, RNA was extracted with DNase-treated RNeasy Micro or Mini kits, with the choice depending on cell number. To prevent cross-contamination, every cell subset was processed on its own, while patient and healthy donor samples were processed together. Using the immunoSEQ multiplex PCR, TCRB sequences were amplified from cDNA into 87-bp fragments spanning the CDR3 region. Amplicons were sequenced on the Illumina HiSeq platform. For the original study's pipeline: PCR bias was corrected computationally using synthetic template baselines, and reads within Hamming distance 2 were collapsed, with unmergeable singletons discarded. Reads were aligned against IMGT to assign V, D and J genes, CDR3 length and insertions or deletions at six rearrangement sites. Clonotype counts were normalized to sorted cell number within each subset before computing true diversity and Gini coefficients with the tcR R package. The overlap coefficient, calculated on TCRB nucleotide sequences, was used to measure repertoire sharing. As a proxy for the pre-selection repertoire, out-of-frame TCRB sequences from naive cells were analyzed. The table comes from immuneACCESS by way of TCRdb, which keeps in-frame sequences with V and J called. Part of the clones is missing from these tables; in studies checked, under half for an unresolved V gene and the rest for unknown reasons. V and J calls and clone size are given by that table; D and trimming were obtained from the DNA. The sample has around 240,000 clones on record, roughly 9.6% of them singletons. The top ten clonotypes cover about 0.037% of the sample.

Each donor gave one peripheral blood draw, averaging roughly 0.11 L, which was collected into heparinised tubes. Using a panel that included CD45RO, CCR7, CD25, CD127, CD95 and CD27, naive, central memory, regulatory and stem cell-like memory CD4+ T cells were sorted on a BD FACSAria II. A purity above 95% was achieved for all sorted populations. PBMCs were separated immediately by Lymphoprep density gradient centrifugation and were stained directly, without being cultured. Samples were stained and sorted in pairs, with one healthy donor and one patient per experiment, so that batch effects were minimized. Measured from the cysteine to the phenylalanine, the CDR3 is 14 residues long. Only CDR3 DNA remains: 42 bases, in frame from the first base. Via the germline V gene, CDR1 is KGHSH and CDR2 LQKENI. V gives up 1 base and J gives up 2 bases, and the segment between their germline ends measures 5 bases.

This clone was seen a few times. Its specific antigen is unknown. Per-base qualities were not stored, and no clone one base away is much larger. The rearrangement joined TRBV18 to TRBJ2-2; TRBD2 could be the D gene, as 5 bases match. Specimen: naive CD4+ T cells from blood. The label giving this sample's cell subset or site can be read as: true naive CD4+ T cells. This clonotype was sampled from a woman aged 18-29 years in good health. The DNA sequence is given as TGTGCCAGCTCACCACGGACTAACACCGGGGAGCTGTTTTTT. The encoded protein is CASSPRTNTGELFF.